One and the same sample provided the 25 T cell receptor beta chains below, sequenced in a study of cytomegalovirus exposure and HLA in healthy donors. Primers included in the PCR were 60 Vbeta and 13 Jbeta primers. Libraries were prepared by immunoSEQ multiplex PCR; TCRdb keeps only in-frame clonotypes and omits some of them. The data show under 200,000 clones, approximately 80% seen once. The sequencing input was PBMCs. Receptors were obtained from a man between 50 and 59 years old in good health and CMV-seropositive.

The chain couples TRBV7-9 to TRBJ1-6; 8 nucleotides align to TRBD1. The CDR3 totals 15 residues. The junction had 8 bases not matched to a gene; V was cut back by 6 bases and J by 7 bases. Germline V gene lookup returns CDR1 SEHNR and CDR2 FQNEAQ (reference sequence). The CDR3 DNA is TGTGCCAGCAGACGAACAGGGGGAGTGAATTCACCCCTCCACTTT. Translated: CASRRTGGVNSPLHF.

This chain uses TRBV4-2 with TRBJ2-7; 8 bases are a match to TRBD1. Germline V gene sequence: CDR1 LGHNA, CDR2 YNFKEQ. There are 12 residues in the CDR3. The J segment lost 8 bases and the V segment lost 4 bases, leaving 4 bases of the junction unmatched. CDR3 nucleotides: TGTGCCAGCAGCCTGGGGACAGGCCAGCAGTACTTC. This gives the protein CASSLGTGQQYF.

There are a few counts of this clone. The chain uses TRBV15 and TRBJ1-2; 8 bases fit TRBD1. J lost 3 bases, V lost 4 bases, and 7 bases had no gene match. Looked up from germline, CDR1 is LNHNV and CDR2 is YYDKDF (reference sequence). The CDR3 extends over 15 amino acids. CDR3 DNA sequence: TGTGCCACCAGCACAGACAGGGGAAGGGACTATGGCTACACCTTC. This codes for CATSTDRGRDYGYTF.

The chain links TRBV19 to TRBJ1-2; TRBD1 matches 8 bases. V shed 5 bases, J shed 7 bases, and the junction held 24 bases outside the gene matches. Germline lookup yields CDR1 LNHDA and CDR2 SQIVND (reference sequence). The CDR3 runs 19 residues. CDR3 DNA sequence: TGTGCCAGTAGTCCCCCTGGCGGGACAGGTATTTTGGGGACACGTGGCTACACCTTC. Amino acid sequence: CASSPPGGTGILGTRGYTF.

This clone was detected a few times. The J gene is TRBJ1-5, the V gene TRBV4-2, with 9 nucleotides matching TRBD1. Germline assignment: CDR1 LGHNA and CDR2 YNFKEQ. The V segment lost 1 base and the J segment 7 bases; nucleotides outside the gene matches: 8. CDR3 length: 16 amino acids. CDR3 nucleotide sequence: TGTGCCAGCAGCCAAGCCCGGACAGGGGTAATACAGCCCCAGCATTTT. This encodes CASSQARTGVIQPQHF.

This clone was seen a few times. The V and J genes are TRBV9 and TRBJ1-2; D ambiguous. Germline CDR1 SGDLS, CDR2 YYNGEE. This CDR3 is built from 9 residues. CDR3 coding DNA: TGTGGTTCGGGCTATGGCTACACCTTC. The encoded protein is CGSGYGYTF. Together with reference TRBV9 and TRBJ1-2, the CDR3 gives the full variable domain: DSGVTQTPKHLITATGQRVTLRCSPRSGDLSVYWYQQSLDQGLQFLIQYYNGEERAKGNILERFSAQQFPDLHSELNLSSLELGDSALYFCGSGYGYTFGSGTRLTVV.

The chain is built from TRBV2 and TRBJ1-3; 8 bases match TRBD1. The CDR3 loop spans 14 amino acids. Trimming removed 5 bases from V and 2 bases from J; junction bases left unmatched: 2. Germline lookup yields CDR1 SNHLY and CDR2 FYNNEI. The CDR3 DNA is TGTGCCAGCAGTTGGACAGGGACTGGAAACACCATATATTTT. Its translation: CASSWTGTGNTIYF.

The V gene is TRBV11-2, the J gene TRBJ2-5, with D maybe TRBD2 (6 bases). Germline values: CDR1 SGHAT, CDR2 FQNNGV. V lost 2 bases to trimming and J lost 3 bases, with 13 bases between them. CDR3 size: 15 residues. CDR3 DNA: TGTGCCAGCAGCTTACCCCGGACTATTGAAGAGACCCAGTACTTC. It is translated as CASSLPRTIEETQYF. Variable domain in full (rest from reference TRBV11-2 and TRBJ2-5): EAGVAQSPRYKIIEKRQSVAFWCNPISGHATLYWYQQILGQGPKLLIQFQNNGVVDDSQLPKDRFSAERLKGVDSTLKIQPAKLEDSAVYLCASSLPRTIEETQYFGPGTRLLVL.

The chain has TRBV5-1 and TRBJ2-5; D uncertain. This CDR3 is built from 13 residues. Trimming cost V 4 bases and J 5 bases, with 12 bases left between them. CDR1 and CDR2 (germline): SGHRS, YFSETQ. The CDR3 region is CASSPNYGETQYF. CDR3 in DNA: TGCGCCAGCAGCCCCAACTATGGGGAGACCCAGTACTTC.

The J gene is TRBJ1-2, the V gene TRBV7-9; D is unresolved. V was cut by 1 base and J by 8 bases, with 11 bases left in between. Germline CDR1 is SEHNR and CDR2 is FQNEAQ (reference sequence). The CDR3 loop spans 13 amino acids. The CDR3 reads CASSLERPGGYTF. The CDR3 DNA is TGTGCCAGCAGCTTAGAGAGGCCTGGGGGCTACACCTTC.

This clone was seen a handful of times. Other DNA sequences in this specimen translate into the identical CDR3. The chain employs TRBV5-1 and TRBJ2-1; the match to TRBD2 covers 10 bases. The CDR3 contains 15 residues. From germline, CDR1 is SGHRS and CDR2 YFSETQ. V shed 0 bases, J shed 3 bases, and the junction held 0 bases outside the gene matches. CDR3 sequence reads: CASSLASGGYNEQFF. CDR3 sequence (DNA): TGCGCCAGCAGCTTGGCTAGCGGGGGCTACAATGAGCAGTTCTTC.

This rearrangement joins TRBV15 to TRBJ2-2; TRBD2 is a possible D gene (6 bases). The ends were cut back, 4 bases at V and 1 base at J, with 13 bases in the middle. CDR3 length equals 16 residues. Germline V CDR1 and CDR2: LNHNV, YYDKDF (reference sequence). CDR3 sequence reads: CATSKPGTQNTGELFF. The CDR3 bases are TGTGCCACCAGCAAACCAGGGACTCAGAACACCGGGGAGCTGTTTTTT. Supplemented by reference TRBV15 and TRBJ2-2, the full variable domain reads DAMVIQNPRYQVTQFGKPVTLSCSQTLNHNVMYWYQQKSSQAPKLLFHYYDKDFNNEADTPDNFQSRRPNTSFCFLDIRSPGLGDTAMYLCATSKPGTQNTGELFFGEGSRLTVL.

A few counts support this clone. The chain carries TRBV5-1 and TRBJ1-4, with D tentatively TRBD1 (5 bases). From germline, CDR1 is SGHRS and CDR2 YFSETQ. The CDR3 loop spans 15 amino acids. Trimming removed 4 bases from V and 5 bases from J, with 15 bases in between. CDR3 in amino acids: CASSAPGGLNEKLFF. The DNA of the CDR3 is TGCGCCAGCAGCGCTCCTGGGGGACTAAATGAAAAACTGTTTTTT.

J is TRBJ1-4 and V is TRBV15; D ambiguous. V lost 8 bases, J lost 2 bases, and 9 bases lay in between. The V gene's germline CDR1 is LNHNV and CDR2 YYDKDF (reference sequence). The CDR3 sequence is 13 residues long. For the CDR3, the DNA is TGTGCCACCTCTGCCCAGACTAATGAAAAACTGTTTTTT. Residues: CATSAQTNEKLFF.

The V and J genes are TRBV28 and TRBJ1-6; D ambiguous. Trimming pared 6 bases from V and 10 bases from J, leaving 19 bases between. Per the germline V gene, CDR1 is MDHEN and CDR2 is SYDVKM. The CDR3 is 15 residues long. CDR3 sequence (DNA): TGTGCCAGCAGAATCCCATCTGGGGAGGGCTCACCCCTCCACTTT. It yields the protein CASRIPSGEGSPLHF.

The chain has TRBV6-5 and TRBJ2-3, with D perhaps TRBD2 (6 bases). The CDR3 sequence is 14 residues long. Germline-derived CDR1 and CDR2 are MNHEY and SVGAGI. With 3 bases removed from V and 8 bases from J, the gap between germline ends came to 15 bases. CDR3 DNA: TGTGCCAGCAGTTATGGACTAACTTTCCGTACGCAGTATTTT. This translates into CASSYGLTFRTQYF.

This rearrangement joins TRBV7-8 to TRBJ1-4; TRBD1 aligns across 7 bases. CDR3 length equals 17 residues. The germline V gene has CDR1 SGHVS and CDR2 FQNEAQ. V shed 5 bases and J 3 bases; nucleotides not matched to a gene: 12. In DNA form, the CDR3 reads TGTGCCAGCAGCGGGAGGACAGGCCCGGGGGCTAATGAAAAACTGTTTTTT. Translated: CASSGRTGPGANEKLFF.

This clone was observed a few times. The chain links TRBV11-2 to TRBJ2-7; D might be TRBD1 (6 bases). The CDR3 spans 15 residues. Trimming left V 1 base short and J 3 bases short, with 13 bases between. Germline V gene data show CDR1 as SGHAT and CDR2 as FQNNGV. DNA of the CDR3: TGTGCCAGCAGCTTAGGTGGATCAGGGGTCTACGAGCAGTACTTC. It encodes CASSLGGSGVYEQYF.

V usage is TRBV4-1 and J usage is TRBJ1-1; TRBD1 might be the D (5 bases). The CDR3 runs to 14 residues. V was pared by 1 base and J by 5 bases, with 11 bases between. Germline CDR1 MGHRA, CDR2 YSYEKL. The CDR3 DNA is TGCGCCAGCAGCCAAGGCCAGGGAGGAACTGAAGCTTTCTTT. It yields the protein CASSQGQGGTEAFF.

The chain carries TRBV5-4 and TRBJ2-1, with a possible D match to TRBD2 (6 bases). V dropped 6 bases and J dropped 8 bases, with 24 bases sitting between them. The CDR3 has 16 amino acids. Germline values: CDR1 SGHNT, CDR2 YYREEE (reference sequence). DNA of the CDR3: TGTGCCAGCACCAATGGAGGGCGTCGAATCGTGGATGAGCAGTTCTTC. It codes for CASTNGGRRIVDEQFF.

This sequence joins TRBV7-9 and TRBJ2-1; D is undetermined. Germline V gene lookup returns CDR1 SEHNR and CDR2 FQNEAQ (reference sequence). This CDR3 has 15 amino acids. V lost 3 bases, J lost 3 bases, and 12 bases lay in between. CDR3 nucleotide sequence: TGTGCCAGCAGCTTGAAGACACGCAACTACAATGAGCAGTTCTTC. Protein: CASSLKTRNYNEQFF.

Only a few counts were recorded for this clone. V is TRBV6-5 and J is TRBJ2-1; 7 nucleotides line up with TRBD2. The germline V gene encodes CDR1 MNHEY and CDR2 SVGAGI. With 2 bases clipped from V and 3 bases from J, the junction kept 4 bases outside the gene matches. This CDR3 region has 15 residues. In nucleotides, the CDR3 is TGTGCCAGCAGTTACGGCGGGGGTATCTACAATGAGCAGTTCTTC. It specifies CASSYGGGIYNEQFF.

V gene TRBV16 combines with J gene TRBJ1-5; TRBD1 aligns across 8 bases. CDR1 is KGHSY and CDR2 is FQNENV in the germline V gene. The CDR3 has 15 amino acids. J lost 7 bases, V lost 5 bases, and 10 bases had no gene match. The CDR3: CASSGTQGAGQPQHF. The CDR3, as DNA: TGTGCCAGCAGCGGCACCCAGGGGGCAGGACAGCCCCAGCATTTT.

The rearrangement uses TRBV6-5 and TRBJ2-5, with 13 bases lining up with TRBD2. V shed 6 bases, J shed 1 base, and the junction held 2 bases outside the gene matches. The CDR3 totals 15 residues. Germline CDR1 reads MNHEY; CDR2 reads SVGAGI. This chain's CDR3 is CASSRTSGGQETQYF. In DNA form, the CDR3 reads TGTGCCAGCAGCCGGACTAGCGGGGGCCAAGAGACCCAGTACTTC.

V is TRBV19 and J is TRBJ2-7, with TRBD1 matching over 10 bases. Trimming cost V 4 bases and J 5 bases; bases outside gene matches: 8. CDR3 size: 15 residues. Germline CDR1 LNHDA, CDR2 SQIVND (reference sequence). CDR3 amino acids: CASSTPGTGVNEQYF. The CDR3 DNA sequence: TGTGCCAGTAGTACTCCCGGGACAGGGGTAAACGAGCAGTACTTC.